This TCR beta chain emerged from a study of CD8+ T cells in alopecia areata. About the study: Disease severity was quantified as SALT score of affected scalp area. Study-level points and caveats: Clonality in the scalp and expanded CD8+ clones ranked among the top 100 were significantly decreased by tofacitinib.

cDNA reverse transcribed from extracted RNA served as the sequencing template. The repertoire was sequenced with immunoSEQ multiplex PCR; TCRdb's copy has only in-frame clones and lacks some. Here the sample spans about 200,000 clones, roughly two fifths being singletons. Noted treatment: oral pan-JAK inhibitor, 5-10 mg twice daily. On this clone itself: Its antigen is currently unknown.

Trimming removed 3 bases from V and 4 bases from J, with 15 bases in between. Germline-derived CDR1 and CDR2 are MNHEY and SMNVEV (reference sequence). This CDR3 is 15 amino acids long. The specimen comprised CD4+ T cells sorted from blood, sampled at roughly week 30, from a patient treated with tofacitinib. The chain links TRBV27 to TRBJ1-2; no firm D call. This clonotype was obtained from a human donor with alopecia areata. CDR3 nucleotide sequence: TGTGCCAGCAGTTTGCAATTTGGGGTTACCTATGGCTACACCTTC. Residues: CASSLQFGVTYGYTF.